This TCR beta chain was found in a study of blood T cell repertoires in COVID-19 (TCRdb year 2020). A note on the overall study: Samples from collaborators originated in the United States, Italy and Spain and spanned both the acute and convalescent phases of COVID-19. A de-identified subject ID, COVID-19 status, age in years and sex were almost always included in the sample metadata. The repertoires were made available in a free public database intended to serve as a resource for research on the immune response to SARS-CoV-2. Samples were obtained from the ongoing ImmuneRACE study (first 160 participants) and from over 1,000 subjects provided by 6 global collaborators. Deeply sampled blood TCRbeta repertoires from subjects exposed to, actively infected with, or recovered from COVID-19 were included in the dataset. Where HLA class I and class II types were available, the types were taken from metadata supplied by the sample provider, not from assay-based typing. The prospective study material was composed of cDNA or gDNA derived from T cells, B-cell-depleted T cells, or PBMCs. What the authors observed across the whole study: Clinical and demographic metadata were provided uncurated, with the amount varying by source and participant.

TCRbeta CDR3 regions were amplified from genomic DNA using the immunoSEQ Assay, a bias-controlled multiplex PCR. The paper's data handling went like this. Nucleated cell counts per sample were estimated from amplification of reference gene primers within the assay. To quantify the absolute abundance of each unique TCRbeta CDR3 rearrangement, sequence reads were collapsed and filtered. For each sample, productive Simpson clonality was calculated as the square root of Simpson's diversity index over productive rearrangements. TCRdb carries this immuneACCESS record with in-frame sequences only. Its versions omit some clonotypes, under half of them owing to an unresolved V gene in the studies checked, with the rest unexplained. V and J calls plus clone size are reproduced from that table; the DNA served to infer D and trimming. In this sample the table shows about 52,000 clones, around four fifths of which occur a single time. The ten largest clones take up 5.5% to 7.5% of the sample.

The collaborating institutions used their own protocols to collect whole blood in K2EDTA tubes. For TCRbeta analysis, collaborators shipped samples in one of three forms: frozen whole blood, isolated PBMCs, or DNA extracted from either of those sample types. This clone was seen only a few times. Its antigen has not been determined. There are no base qualities to consult, and no much larger clone falls within one base. V gives up 1 base and J gives up 4 bases, and the segment between their germline ends measures 17 bases. The CDR3, cysteine through phenylalanine, is 16 amino acids long. The entry retains the CDR3 DNA only, 48 bases that are in frame from base 1. In the germline V gene (reference sequence), CDR1 corresponds to GTSNPN and CDR2 to SVGIG.

Sequencing was done on a sample of peripheral blood. The chain uses TRBV30 and TRBJ1-3; a confident D gene designation cannot be given. The receptor was derived from a man between 65 and 85 years old with active COVID-19. The CDR3 region: CAWSDRRQMRGNTIYF. The DNA is as follows: TGTGCCTGGAGTGACAGACGGCAGATGAGAGGAAACACCATATATTTT.